This T cell receptor beta chain was recorded in a study of OX40 agonist ivuxolimab in advanced cancers. As for the study in general: Among those enrolled, mean age was about 60 years (range roughly 23 to 85) and about 81% were male. Broader study findings: What antigens the expanded peripheral T cells recognized was never established. Fewer expanded clones were found on average in CD4+ than in CD8+ T cells.

Sequencing was performed with immunoSEQ multiplex PCR; in TCRdb, only in-frame clones are kept and a portion is missing. The sample consists of about 83,000 clones, roughly 80% of them appearing once. V shed 2 bases and J shed 1 base, with 11 bases lying between them. The CDR3 consists of 15 residues. Germline assignment: CDR1 LNHDA and CDR2 SQIVND (reference sequence). About this clone itself: The antigen remains unidentified.

This receptor was obtained from an adult with an advanced solid tumor such as melanoma, head and neck, liver or kidney cancer. The V gene is TRBV19, the J gene TRBJ1-1; a possible D gene is TRBD1 (5 bases). The sequencing here drew on CD4+ or CD8+ T cells sorted from blood, taken in a trial of the OX40 agonist ivuxolimab. CDR3 nucleotides: TGTGCCAGTAGTATAACCGGGACCGGGAACACTGAAGCTTTCTTT. It yields the protein CASSITGTGNTEAFF.